The clone carrying this T cell receptor beta chain was recorded once. Germline lookup yields CDR1 SGHTA and CDR2 FQGNSA. Trimming cost V 1 base and J 4 bases, with 10 bases left between them. The CDR3 length is 14 residues. The sample comes from a study of blood T cell repertoires in COVID-19. Study context: Specimens from acute and convalescent COVID-19 originated in the United States, Italy and Spain.

This study enrolled people aged about 18 to 100 from approximately 24 US geographic areas. Cohort 3 recovery required two negative PCRs, clearance, or symptom resolution. Source study methods: Quantification of nucleated cells was approximated via reference gene primer amplification. The protocol was immunoSEQ multiplex PCR, while the TCRdb copy is restricted to in-frame clones and leaves out a portion. The DNA gave D and trimming, while V, J and clone size come from that table. The repertoire holds 400,000 to 450,000 clones, with around 91% as singletons. The sequencing input was PBMCs or T cells enriched from blood (not recorded which). The chain recombines TRBV7-2 with TRBJ1-2; D is unresolved. This sequence originates from a young man who had recovered from COVID-19. In nucleotides, the CDR3 is TGTGCCAGCAGCTTAGGAGGCGGTCCCTATGGCTACACCTTC. Translated: CASSLGGGPYGYTF.